One and the same sample provided the 32 T cell receptor beta chains below, sequenced in a study of Ad26.COV2.S vaccination and SARS-CoV-2 variants. The repertoire was sequenced with immunoSEQ multiplex PCR; TCRdb's copy has only in-frame clones and lacks some. In the table there are fewer than 300,000 clones, 70% to 90% of which are singletons. Regarding treatment: over 15 received Ad26.COV2.S at low or high dose, single or two shots; roughly 5 received placebo; per-sample allocation not given. At day 63 after the first vaccine or placebo injection, samples were drawn. Sample: peripheral blood, taken in a trial of Ad26.COV2.S vaccine versus placebo. Every receptor here comes from a person between 18 and 59 years old who received the Ad26.COV2.S COVID-19 vaccine or a placebo.

CDR3 sequence (DNA): TGTGCCAGCAGCTTTGGCAGCTCCTACAATGAGCAGTTCTTC. Translating gives CASSFGSSYNEQFF. The rearrangement links TRBV5-8 to TRBJ2-1; no reliable D call. The CDR3 has 14 residues. The ends were cut back, 2 bases at V and 0 bases at J, with 6 bases in the middle. The V gene's germline CDR1 is SGHTS and CDR2 YDEGEE.

This clone was found a few times. The CDR3 spells CASSLSDRSEAFF. The CDR3 DNA is TGTGCCAGCAGTCTCTCGGACAGATCTGAAGCTTTCTTT. The chain combines TRBV27 with TRBJ1-1; D might be TRBD1 (6 bases). Deletions cut 5 bases from V and 6 bases from J, with 13 bases between. Germline CDR1 MNHEY, CDR2 SMNVEV (reference sequence). CDR3 size: 13 residues.

The V gene is TRBV18, the J gene TRBJ1-2; D not resolved. CDR1 and CDR2 (germline): KGHSH, LQKENI. This CDR3 has 14 residues. V lost 0 bases to trimming and J lost 13 bases, with 18 bases between them. CDR3 sequence (DNA): TGTGCCAGCTCACCACCGGGAACCGCCGGTGTTTTCACCTTC. This encodes CASSPPGTAGVFTF.

Notes on this clone: Other DNA sequences from this sample encode an identical CDR3 as well. The chain joins TRBV18 to TRBJ2-3, with D unclear. V lost 1 base to trimming and J lost 0 bases, with 5 bases between them. CDR1 and CDR2 from the germline V gene are KGHSH and LQKENI. The CDR3 extends over 14 amino acids. CDR3 residues: CASSPQVSTDTQYF. As DNA, the CDR3 is TGTGCCAGCTCACCACAGGTCAGCACAGATACGCAGTATTTT.

This sequence joins TRBV5-4 and TRBJ2-1, with 14 bases that match TRBD2. The CDR3 is made up of 15 amino acids. Germline loops: CDR1 SGHNT, CDR2 YYREEE (reference sequence). Trimming took 5 bases from V and 14 from J; bases not matched to a gene: 12. The CDR3 DNA follows: TGTGCCAGCAGTTCGGCCGGGACTAGCGGGAGACGGGAGTTCTTC. This encodes CASSSAGTSGRREFF.

This clone was seen just once. The same CDR3 can be traced to other DNA sequences in this sample. The chain combines TRBV5-1 with TRBJ2-1, with a possible D match to TRBD1 (6 bases). Per the germline V gene, CDR1 is SGHRS and CDR2 is YFSETQ. Deletions cut 2 bases from V and 7 bases from J, with 10 bases between. The CDR3 is 13 amino acids. CDR3: CASSLGQGNEQFF. The CDR3 DNA follows: TGCGCCAGCAGCTTAGGGCAGGGGAATGAGCAGTTCTTC. The entire variable domain, with the rest obtained from reference TRBV5-1 and TRBJ2-1, is as follows: KAGVTQTPRYLIKTRGQQVTLSCSPISGHRSVSWYQQTPGQGLQFLFEYFSETQRNKGNFPGRFSGRQFSNSRSEMNVSTLELGDSALYLCASSLGQGNEQFFGPGTRLTVL.

This chain links TRBV10-3 with TRBJ2-7, with unresolved D. The CDR3 covers 13 residues. Germline V gene sequence: CDR1 ENHRY, CDR2 SYGVKD. The V gene lost 8 bases and the J gene lost 3 bases, with 14 bases spanning the gap. The CDR3 DNA reads TGTGCCATCTCGGCCCCCGCGGTCTACGAGCAGTACTTC. Protein: CAISAPAVYEQYF.

This clone turned up a few times. The V and J genes are TRBV19 and TRBJ1-5, with D perhaps TRBD1 (6 bases). Per germline, CDR1 LNHDA and CDR2 SQIVND (reference sequence). The CDR3 is 16 residues long. Trimming took off 6 bases at V and 0 bases at J, with 15 bases between the two ends. The CDR3 bases are TGTGCCAGTAGCCCAATAGACAGGATTAGCAATCAGCCCCAGCATTTT. Translation gives CASSPIDRISNQPQHF.

The chain couples TRBV12-3 or TRBV12-4 to TRBJ1-5; D is unresolved. Trimming removed 4 bases at V and 3 bases at J, with 7 bases between. The length of the CDR3 is 13 residues. The CDR3 reads CASSSGTNQPQHF. CDR3 DNA: TGTGCCAGCAGTTCGGGCACCAATCAGCCCCAGCATTTT.

This sequence joins TRBV28 and TRBJ2-2; no reliable D call. Germline lookup yields CDR1 MDHEN and CDR2 SYDVKM. V dropped 5 bases and J dropped 5 bases, with 15 bases sitting between them. The CDR3 spans 15 residues. The chain's CDR3 is CASSAPRRTTGELFF. CDR3 DNA: TGTGCCAGCAGTGCGCCGCGCAGAACGACCGGGGAGCTGTTTTTT.

This sequence joins TRBV3-1 (or the pseudogene TRBV3-2) and TRBJ1-2; D call uncertain. In germline, CDR1 is LGHDT, CDR2 YNNKEL (reference sequence). V lost 2 bases and J 0 bases, leaving 7 bases between the germline ends. The CDR3 length is 14 residues. Here the CDR3 reads CASSQSGSNYGYTF. The CDR3 nucleotides read TGTGCCAGCAGCCAATCAGGTTCTAACTATGGCTACACCTTC.

The sample holds a few counts of this clone. V gene TRBV5-1 combines with J gene TRBJ2-1; TRBD2 is a possible D gene (6 bases). This CDR3 is built from 16 residues. The germline CDR1 and CDR2 sequences are SGHRS and YFSETQ. V was trimmed by 1 base and J by 8 bases, leaving 19 bases between them. The CDR3 sequence is CASSLNSLLTSYEQFF. The CDR3 coding sequence is TGCGCCAGCAGCTTGAACTCCCTCCTGACTAGTTATGAGCAGTTCTTC.

The rearrangement joins TRBV29-1 to TRBJ2-7; 7 bases map to TRBD1. Losses at the gene ends were 6 bases for V and 4 bases for J; bases not matched to a gene: 9. The CDR3 length is 13 residues. Germline CDR1 and CDR2: SQVTM and ANQGSEA. In DNA form, the CDR3 reads TGCAGCGTCTATCCGACAGGGAGATACGAGCAGTACTTC. This translates into CSVYPTGRYEQYF.

The V and J genes are TRBV11-2 and TRBJ2-1; 8 bases align to TRBD1. Per germline, CDR1 SGHAT and CDR2 FQNNGV. Losses at the gene ends were 2 bases for V and 7 bases for J; bases not matched to a gene: 10. The CDR3 contains 16 residues. For the CDR3, the DNA is TGTGCCAGCAGCTTATCCCTACAGGGGGTATGGAATGAGCAGTTCTTC. This gives the protein CASSLSLQGVWNEQFF.

This rearrangement joins TRBV6-6 to TRBJ1-2, with 7 bases matching TRBD1. The V and J ends lost 5 bases and 4 bases, in that order; junction bases with no gene match: 13. The CDR3 totals 16 residues. Germline V gene sequence: CDR1 MNHNY, CDR2 SVGAGI (reference sequence). The CDR3: CASSKPGTAELYGYTF. For the CDR3, the DNA is TGTGCCAGCAGTAAACCAGGGACAGCAGAACTCTATGGCTACACCTTC.

In this sample, this clone turned up a few times. The CDR3 DNA reads TGTGCCAGCAGGAGGGTTTTCGGCTACACCTTC. Its translation: CASRRVFGYTF. The rearrangement uses TRBV7-9 and TRBJ1-2, with D hard to call. The CDR3 loop spans 11 amino acids. V was cut by 6 bases and J by 8 bases, with 10 bases left in between. Per the germline V gene, CDR1 is SEHNR and CDR2 is FQNEAQ (reference sequence). Filled out from reference TRBV7-9 and TRBJ1-2, the complete variable domain reads DTGVSQNPRHKITKRGQNVTFRCDPISEHNRLYWYRQTLGQGPEFLTYFQNEAQLEKSRLLSDRFSAERPKGSFSTLEIQRTEQGDSAMYLCASRRVFGYTFGSGTRLTVV.

This clone was counted once. Written as DNA, the CDR3 is TGTGCCAGCAGTGGACAGGGGGGCGTATGGGAGCAGTACTTC. This sequence encodes CASSGQGGVWEQYF. This rearrangement joins TRBV6-2 or TRBV6-3 to TRBJ2-7; 10 nucleotides align to TRBD1. The germline V gene encodes CDR1 MNHEY and CDR2 SVGEGT. CDR3 length: 14 amino acids. Trimming took 5 bases from V and 7 from J; bases not matched to a gene: 8.

The chain has TRBV5-1 and TRBJ2-1, with a possible D match to TRBD2 (6 bases). Germline-derived CDR1 and CDR2 are SGHRS and YFSETQ. The CDR3 is 14 amino acids. Trimming cost V 3 bases and J 9 bases, with 16 bases left between them. The DNA of the CDR3 is TGCGCCAGCAGCTCGTCCCAGACCGGGGGTGAGCAGTTCTTC. Its protein product is CASSSSQTGGEQFF.

CDR3 in amino acids: CASSPLSAQGTHQPQHF. The CDR3 nucleotides are TGTGCCAGCAGTCCACTCTCCGCACAGGGAACCCATCAGCCCCAGCATTTT. The chain combines TRBV27 with TRBJ1-5; tentatively, D is TRBD1 (6 bases). There are 17 residues in the CDR3. Between the trimmed V and J ends, which lost 5 bases and 5 bases, there was a span of 22 bases. Germline V gives CDR1 MNHEY, CDR2 SMNVEV (reference sequence).

The chain joins TRBV19 to TRBJ1-1, with D maybe TRBD1 (5 bases). V shed 3 bases and J shed 4 bases, with 9 bases lying between them. This CDR3 is built from 13 residues. CDR1 is LNHDA and CDR2 is SQIVND in the germline V gene (reference sequence). DNA for the CDR3: TGTGCCAGTAGTATGAGGGGTTCCACTGAAGCTTTCTTT. Its protein product is CASSMRGSTEAFF.

The chain combines TRBV27 with TRBJ2-3; no firm D call. Trimming took 6 bases from V and 7 from J, leaving 17 bases between them. The CDR3 sequence is 14 residues long. Germline CDR1 reads MNHEY; CDR2 reads SMNVEV (reference sequence). The DNA for the CDR3 is TGTGCCAGCAGGCCCGCCGGCACGGTTAATACGCAGTATTTT. Amino acids: CASRPAGTVNTQYF.

This clone was picked up one time. J is TRBJ1-2 and V is TRBV10-3, with D unclear. V lost 0 bases and J lost 4, with 12 bases in between. CDR1 ENHRY and CDR2 SYGVKD come from the germline V gene. CDR3 size: 15 residues. The CDR3 DNA follows: TGTGCCATCAGTGAGTCTACGGGGAGGACCTATGGCTACACCTTC. This encodes CAISESTGRTYGYTF.

The chain links TRBV5-1 to TRBJ2-1; tentatively, D is TRBD2 (6 bases). Germline values: CDR1 SGHRS, CDR2 YFSETQ. Trimming shortened V by 0 bases and J by 9 bases, and 16 bases separated the two germline ends. CDR3 length equals 15 residues. The CDR3 DNA reads as TGCGCCAGCAGCTTGGTCGGGAGCCCTCCGGGTGAGCAGTTCTTC. It is translated as CASSLVGSPPGEQFF. The full variable domain, completed using reference TRBV5-1 and TRBJ2-1, is KAGVTQTPRYLIKTRGQQVTLSCSPISGHRSVSWYQQTPGQGLQFLFEYFSETQRNKGNFPGRFSGRQFSNSRSEMNVSTLELGDSALYLCASSLVGSPPGEQFFGPGTRLTVL.

This clone has a single count. CDR3 sequence: CASSLGGGVVYEQYF. For the CDR3, the DNA is TGTGCCAGCAGCTTAGGGGGCGGGGTTGTCTACGAGCAGTACTTC. This chain uses TRBV7-2 with TRBJ2-7; D might be TRBD2 (6 bases). V was pared by 1 base and J by 3 bases, with 13 bases between. CDR1 and CDR2 from the germline V gene are SGHTA and FQGNSA. CDR3 length: 15 amino acids.

The chain joins TRBV30 to TRBJ2-7; D remains ambiguous. The V end was cut by 0 bases, the J end by 11 bases, with 11 bases between. The CDR3 sequence is 11 residues long. Germline assignment: CDR1 GTSNPN and CDR2 SVGIG (reference sequence). CDR3 amino acids: CAWSVGWAEYF. The CDR3 DNA is TGTGCCTGGAGTGTAGGTTGGGCGGAGTACTTC.

The rearrangement links TRBV4-3 to TRBJ2-7, with D perhaps TRBD1 (5 bases). Germline V lookup: CDR1 LGHNA, CDR2 YSLEER. The V end was cut by 0 bases, the J end by 1 base, with 10 bases between. This CDR3 is 15 amino acids long. The CDR3 nucleotides read TGCGCCAGCAGCCAAGATCGGCAGGGTTCCTACGAGCAGTACTTC. Residues: CASSQDRQGSYEQYF.

The CDR3 nucleotides are TGTGCCAGCAGCTACCACCCGTCCCAGGGAGCGGGGGAGCTGTTTTTT. Its protein is CASSYHPSQGAGELFF. The chain recombines TRBV3-1 (or the pseudogene TRBV3-2) with TRBJ2-2, with D tentatively TRBD1 or TRBD2 (5 bases each). Trimming took off 5 bases at V and 8 bases at J, with 21 bases between the two ends. Germline assignment: CDR1 LGHDT and CDR2 YNNKEL (reference sequence). The CDR3 totals 16 residues.

The chain carries TRBV20-1 and TRBJ2-7; TRBD2 aligns across 8 bases. Trimming cost V 3 bases and J 2 bases; bases outside gene matches: 9. Germline CDR1 reads DFQATT; CDR2 reads SNEGSKA (reference sequence). The CDR3 is 15 amino acids. CDR3 in DNA: TGCAGTGCTAGTCGAGACGGAGCGGGAGCCTACGAGCAGTACTTC. It translates to CSASRDGAGAYEQYF.

This rearrangement joins TRBV7-2 to TRBJ1-6; possible D gene TRBD1, 5 bases. The CDR3 is made up of 15 amino acids. Germline V gene sequence: CDR1 SGHTA, CDR2 FQGNSA. The V end was cut by 1 base, the J end by 7 bases, with 11 bases between. In DNA form, the CDR3 reads TGTGCCAGCAGCTTAGATAGGGGTTGGAATTCACCCCTCCACTTT. Its translation is CASSLDRGWNSPLHF.

V usage is TRBV6-6 and J usage is TRBJ1-1, with D possibly matching TRBD1 (5 bases). Deletions cut 4 bases from V and 0 bases from J, with 12 bases between. From germline, CDR1 is MNHNY and CDR2 SVGAGI (reference sequence). CDR3 length: 15 residues. CDR3 in amino acids: CASSSPGTVNTEAFF. CDR3 sequence (DNA): TGTGCCAGCAGTTCTCCCGGGACGGTGAACACTGAAGCTTTCTTT.

The rearrangement joins TRBV12-3 or TRBV12-4 to TRBJ1-1; 7 bases line up with TRBD1. Losses at the gene ends were 7 bases for V and 5 bases for J; bases not matched to a gene: 7. The CDR3 loop spans 13 amino acids. CDR3 sequence: CASTNTGDTEAFF. The CDR3 DNA reads TGTGCCAGCACCAATACAGGGGATACTGAAGCTTTCTTT.

The chain couples TRBV2 to TRBJ1-2, with D unresolved. Trimming shortened V by 4 bases and J by 4 bases, and 25 bases separated the two germline ends. Looked up from germline, CDR1 is SNHLY and CDR2 is FYNNEI. The CDR3 totals 18 residues. The CDR3 DNA sequence: TGTGCCAGCAGTGCCCTGGAGGCACGTCCACGGATGGGCTATGGCTACACCTTC. Its protein product is CASSALEARPRMGYGYTF.